These T cell receptor beta chains were read from a single sample in a study of blood T cells in healthy people across ages. TCRdb reprocessed the 5' RACE reads via MiXCR and lists one record per CDR3 protein. The data contain hundreds of thousands of distinct CDR3 sequences, approximately 48% of them singletons. The sequenced material came from blood. These receptors originate from a man aged 55 to 69 in good health. Both conserved end residues are part of each CDR3. The D gene is left open where the match is weak. Not every row has a clone size; where given, it reads once, few, many or a size class.

NA TRBJ2-1 NA TRBV25-1 CASSDLMYNEQFF TGTGCCAGCAGTGACCTAATGTACAATGAGCAGTTCTTC
NA TRBJ2-7 NA TRBV10-2 CASSVAGRGGEQYF TGCGCCAGCAGTGTTGCGGGACGGGGCGGCGAGCAGTACTTC
few TRBJ2-1 NA TRBV11-2 CASSTRGQTYNEQFF TGTGCCAGCAGCACAAGAGGGCAGACCTACAATGAGCAGTTCTTC
NA TRBJ2-1 TRBD2 TRBV5-1 CASSLVPAGGYNEQFF TGCGCCAGCAGCTTGGTGCCCGCGGGGGGTTACAATGAGCAGTTCTTC
NA TRBJ2-1 NA TRBV7-2 CASSLKDRFVSYNEQFF TGTGCCAGCAGCTTGAAAGACAGGTTCGTCTCCTACAATGAGCAGTTCTTC
NA TRBJ2-1 NA TRBV20-1 CSARDPQVTYNEQFF TGCAGTGCTAGAGATCCCCAGGTAACCTACAATGAGCAGTTCTTC
NA TRBJ2-7 TRBD1 TRBV20-1 CSASDTGGSYEQYF TGCAGTGCTAGTGATACAGGGGGCTCCTACGAGCAGTACTTC
NA TRBJ2-3 NA TRBV5-1 CASSWGEIRATDTQYF TGCGCCAGCTCTTGGGGAGAGATTAGAGCCACAGATACGCAGTATTTT
few TRBJ2-1 NA TRBV4-1 CASSLVSLNEQFF TGCGCCAGCAGCCTCGTTAGCCTGAATGAGCAGTTCTTC
NA TRBJ1-4 NA TRBV4-3 CASSQNNHNEKLFF TGCGCCAGCAGCCAAAATAATCACAATGAAAAACTGTTTTTT